This T cell receptor (beta chain) is drawn from a study of identical twins. This clonotype was detected a few times. TCRdb re-analysed the 5' RACE reads in MiXCR, keeping a single row per CDR3 protein. Among under 250,000 distinct CDR3 sequences listed, more than 6.5% were seen once. V was clipped by 3 bases and J by 5 bases; unmatched bases: 2. The CDR3 spans 15 residues. Germline values: CDR1 LGHDT, CDR2 YNNKEL (reference sequence). In addition, the sample was reused for a study of yellow fever vaccine responses in identical twins.

The V call is TRBV3-1, the J call TRBJ2-2; 11 nucleotides align to TRBD2. Sequenced input: memory (CD45RO+) T cells sorted from blood. This sequence was found in a woman between 18 and 30 years old in good health. In DNA, the CDR3 is TGTGCCAGCAGCCATAGCGGGAGGGGGACCGGGGAGCTGTTTTTT. Protein sequence: CASSHSGRGTGELFF. The variable domain in full, completed from reference TRBV3-1 and TRBJ2-2, reads DTAVSQTPKYLVTQMGNDKSIKCEQNLGHDTMYWYKQDSKKFLKIMFSYNNKELIINETVPNRFSPKSPDKAHLNLHINSLELGDSAVYFCASSHSGRGTGELFFGEGSRLTVL.